There are a few counts of the clone carrying this T cell receptor beta chain. What it recognizes is unknown. These data belong to a study of OX40 agonist ivuxolimab in advanced cancers. Study-level information: Patients received intravenous ivuxolimab every 2 weeks at 0.01 to 10 mg/kg. Cancers in dose escalation were hepatocellular, melanoma, renal cell and head and neck. Earlier anti-PD-1, anti-PD-L1 or anti-CTLA-4 therapy was permitted; over 35% had received some.

Using immunoSEQ multiplex PCR, the repertoire was profiled, and TCRdb retains in-frame clones only, with some absent. The table lists more than 65,000 clones, 80% to 95% of them singletons. Germline assignment: CDR1 SEHNR and CDR2 FQNEAQ (reference sequence). The V gene end was trimmed by 5 bases and the J gene end by 2 bases; junction bases not matched to a gene: 4. The CDR3 is made up of 14 amino acids. Study conclusions and caveats: In the 0.1 to 3.0 mg/kg range, CD4+ and CD8+ blood T cells had expanded clonally by week 6.

This specimen was CD4+ or CD8+ T cells sorted from blood, taken in a trial of the OX40 agonist ivuxolimab. V gene TRBV7-9 combines with J gene TRBJ2-7, with 9 bases lining up with TRBD2. This receptor was taken from an adult with an advanced solid tumor such as melanoma, head and neck, liver or kidney cancer. CDR3 loop: CASSPTSGAYEQYF. The CDR3 DNA follows: TGTGCCAGCAGCCCGACTAGCGGAGCCTACGAGCAGTACTTC.